This TCR beta chain was profiled in a study of memory CD4+ T cells and cytomegalovirus serostatus. Study as a whole: Of the healthy Belgian adults, roughly ten were CMV seropositive and 24 seronegative.

Authors' processing steps: Out-of-frame sequences were removed, leaving 2,000,000 or so distinct TCRbeta sequences. Assay: immunoSEQ multiplex PCR; the TCRdb copy retains only in-frame clones and omits some. That table supplies the V and J calls and clone size; D and trimming were determined from the DNA. This table has approximately 46,000 clones, around four fifths appearing once. The V end was cut by 0 bases, the J end by 3 bases, with 14 bases between. There are 16 residues in the CDR3. Germline V gene lookup returns CDR1 SGHRS and CDR2 YFSETQ. A remark on this clone: The antigen is not known.

Single viable CD3+CD4+CD8-CD45RO+ cells were sorted as the memory CD4+ T cells. Serum IgG to CMV pp150, pp28, p38 and p52 defined serostatus. Study-level points and caveats: 67 of 164 known CMV-associated TCRbeta sequences appeared in CD4+ memory.

Sequences were obtained from memory CD4+ T cells from blood. The chain employs TRBV5-1 and TRBJ2-3; D may be TRBD2 (5 bases). The TCR sequence derives from an adult in good health and CMV-seronegative. As DNA, the CDR3 is TGCGCCAGCAGCTTGGCCTCCGGGGTGGGGACAGATACGCAGTATTTT. Its translation is CASSLASGVGTDTQYF.